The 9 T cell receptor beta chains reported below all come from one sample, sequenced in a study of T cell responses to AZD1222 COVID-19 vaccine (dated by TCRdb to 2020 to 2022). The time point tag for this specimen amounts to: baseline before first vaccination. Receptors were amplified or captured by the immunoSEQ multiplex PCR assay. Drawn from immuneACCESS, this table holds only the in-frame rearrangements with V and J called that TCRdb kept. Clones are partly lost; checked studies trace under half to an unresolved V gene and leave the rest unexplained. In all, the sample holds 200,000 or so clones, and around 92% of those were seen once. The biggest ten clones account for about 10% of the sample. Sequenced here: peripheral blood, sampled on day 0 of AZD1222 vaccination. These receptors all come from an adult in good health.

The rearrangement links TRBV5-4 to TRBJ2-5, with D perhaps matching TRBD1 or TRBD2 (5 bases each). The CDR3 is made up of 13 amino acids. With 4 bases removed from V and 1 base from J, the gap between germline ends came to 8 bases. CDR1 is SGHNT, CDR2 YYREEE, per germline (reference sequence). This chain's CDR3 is CASSPGAQETQYF. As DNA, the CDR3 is TGTGCCAGCAGCCCCGGGGCCCAAGAGACCCAGTACTTC.

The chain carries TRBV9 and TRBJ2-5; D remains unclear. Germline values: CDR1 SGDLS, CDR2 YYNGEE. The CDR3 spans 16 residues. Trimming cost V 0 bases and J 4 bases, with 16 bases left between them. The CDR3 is CASSVDGFLPTETQYF. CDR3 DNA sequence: TGTGCCAGCAGCGTAGACGGCTTCCTCCCAACAGAGACCCAGTACTTC.

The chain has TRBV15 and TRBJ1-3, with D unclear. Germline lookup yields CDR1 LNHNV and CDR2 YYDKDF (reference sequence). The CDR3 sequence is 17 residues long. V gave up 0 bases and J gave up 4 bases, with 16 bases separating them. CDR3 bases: TGTGCCACCAGCAGAGATCGGGCGGAGAGAAACGGAAACACCATATATTTT. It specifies CATSRDRAERNGNTIYF.

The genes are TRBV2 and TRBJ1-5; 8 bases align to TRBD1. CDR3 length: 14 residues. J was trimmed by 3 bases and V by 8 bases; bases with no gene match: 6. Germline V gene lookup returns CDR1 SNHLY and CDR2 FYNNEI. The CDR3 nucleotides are TGTGCCAGCTCCTGGACAGGGATCAATCAGCCCCAGCATTTT. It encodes CASSWTGINQPQHF.

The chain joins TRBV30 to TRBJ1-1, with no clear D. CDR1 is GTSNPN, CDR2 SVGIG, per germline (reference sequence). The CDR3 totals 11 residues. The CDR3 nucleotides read TGTGCAGGTGAGGTGGGCACTGAAGCTTTCTTT. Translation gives CAGEVGTEAFF.

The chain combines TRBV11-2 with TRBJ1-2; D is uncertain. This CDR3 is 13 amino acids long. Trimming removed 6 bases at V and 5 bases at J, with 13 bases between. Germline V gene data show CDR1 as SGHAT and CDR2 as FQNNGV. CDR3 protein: CASSFTADYGYTF. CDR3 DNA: TGTGCCAGCAGTTTTACTGCGGATTATGGCTACACCTTC. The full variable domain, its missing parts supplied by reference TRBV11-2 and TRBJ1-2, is EAGVAQSPRYKIIEKRQSVAFWCNPISGHATLYWYQQILGQGPKLLIQFQNNGVVDDSQLPKDRFSAERLKGVDSTLKIQPAKLEDSAVYLCASSFTADYGYTFGSGTRLTVV.

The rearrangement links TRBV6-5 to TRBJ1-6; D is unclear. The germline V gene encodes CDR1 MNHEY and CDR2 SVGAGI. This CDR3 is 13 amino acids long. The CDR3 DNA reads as TGTCGGACTGAGGCCGGGGATAATTCACCCCTCCACTTT. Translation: CRTEAGDNSPLHF.

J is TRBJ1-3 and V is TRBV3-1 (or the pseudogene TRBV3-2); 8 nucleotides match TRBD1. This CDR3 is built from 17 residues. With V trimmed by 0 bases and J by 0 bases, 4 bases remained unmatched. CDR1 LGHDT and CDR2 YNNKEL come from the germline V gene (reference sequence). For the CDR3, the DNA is TGTGCCAGCAGCCAAGATGTGGGGACAGGCTCTGGAAACACCATATATTTT. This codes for CASSQDVGTGSGNTIYF.

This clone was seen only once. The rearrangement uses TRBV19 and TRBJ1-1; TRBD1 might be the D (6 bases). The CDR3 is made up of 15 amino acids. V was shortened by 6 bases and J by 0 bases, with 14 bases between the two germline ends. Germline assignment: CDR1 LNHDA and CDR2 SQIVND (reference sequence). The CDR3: CASSQVDRMNTEAFF. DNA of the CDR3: TGTGCCAGTAGCCAAGTGGACAGAATGAACACTGAAGCTTTCTTT.